The 10 T cell receptor beta chains in this list originate from one sample, sequenced in a study of beta chain features in type 1 diabetes. Regarding the study as a whole: Moderate yet significant TCRB CDR3 shortening was seen in Type 1 diabetes patients in all four CD4+ subsets.

These receptors' antigens are unknown. Reverse transcription of all isolated RNA meant that expressed TCRB transcripts were sequenced. Data came from immunoSEQ multiplex PCR; TCRdb stores just in-frame clones and leaves some out. The table lists more than 300,000 clones, over 8.5% of them singletons. Sequencing input: central memory CD4+ T cells from blood. The receptors here all came from a man younger than 40 with type 1 diabetes.

This clone was found a few times. CDR3 bases: TGTGCCAGCAGTTTAACCCTTGGGCGCGCGGGAAACACCATATATTTT. Protein: CASSLTLGRAGNTIYF. The rearrangement uses TRBV6-5 and TRBJ1-3; D not resolved. Per germline, CDR1 MNHEY and CDR2 SVGAGI. V was clipped by 4 bases and J by 4 bases, with 17 bases between them. The CDR3 loop spans 16 amino acids.

J is TRBJ1-2 and V is TRBV15; D not certain. Trimming left V 0 bases short and J 4 bases short, with 15 bases between. CDR3 size: 16 residues. Germline CDR1 is LNHNV and CDR2 is YYDKDF (reference sequence). CDR3 sequence reads: CATSRDLFEELYGYTF. The CDR3 coding sequence is TGTGCCACCAGCAGAGATCTCTTTGAGGAACTCTATGGCTACACCTTC.

The chain joins TRBV28 to TRBJ2-7; D unresolved. Trimming took off 2 bases at V and 1 base at J, with 3 bases between the two ends. The CDR3 has 12 amino acids. Germline V lookup: CDR1 MDHEN, CDR2 SYDVKM. The CDR3: CASSLGSYEQYF. The CDR3 DNA is TGTGCCAGCAGTTTAGGGTCCTACGAGCAGTACTTC.

This clone turned up a few times. The chain combines TRBV28 with TRBJ1-4; D remains ambiguous. V lost 6 bases to trimming and J lost 7 bases, with 9 bases between them. This CDR3 has 12 residues. Germline V gene data show CDR1 as MDHEN and CDR2 as SYDVKM. DNA for the CDR3: TGTGCCAGCAGGTCAACTGTTGAAAAACTGTTTTTT. This encodes CASRSTVEKLFF. The full variable domain, with the rest looked up from reference TRBV28 and TRBJ1-4, is DVKVTQSSRYLVKRTGEKVFLECVQDMDHENMFWYRQDPGLGLRLIYFSYDVKMKEKGDIPEGYSVSREKKERFSLILESASTNQTSMYLCASRSTVEKLFFGSGTQLSVL.

The chain recombines TRBV5-1 with TRBJ1-1, with D perhaps matching TRBD1 (6 bases). Trimming took 4 bases from V and 4 from J, leaving 14 bases between them. The CDR3 has 14 residues. Germline CDR1 and CDR2: SGHRS and YFSETQ. The CDR3 sequence is CASSPGGGFTEAFF. The CDR3 bases are TGCGCCAGCAGCCCCGGTGGGGGCTTCACTGAAGCTTTCTTT.

Only a few counts were recorded for this clone. The rearrangement joins TRBV28 to TRBJ2-7; a weak D match, TRBD2 (6 bases). The germline CDR1 and CDR2 sequences are MDHEN and SYDVKM. The CDR3 loop spans 16 amino acids. Trimming pared 3 bases from V and 6 bases from J, leaving 21 bases between. The CDR3 DNA follows: TGTGCCAGCAGTTTCTCGCAGGGAGGAATTATAGGCGAGCAGTACTTC. Its protein is CASSFSQGGIIGEQYF.

This clone was seen a few times. This chain uses TRBV7-9 with TRBJ1-2, with D hard to call. Trimming cost V 1 base and J 8 bases, with 5 bases left between them. This CDR3 has 11 amino acids. Germline assignment: CDR1 SEHNR and CDR2 FQNEAQ (reference sequence). The CDR3 DNA reads as TGTGCCAGCAGCTTAGAGACCGGCTACACCTTC. Protein: CASSLETGYTF.

V is TRBV9 and J is TRBJ2-3; 15 nucleotides agree with TRBD2. The CDR3 loop spans 16 amino acids. Germline assignment: CDR1 SGDLS and CDR2 YYNGEE. The V and J ends lost 4 bases and 5 bases, in that order; junction bases with no gene match: 5. CDR3 sequence: CASSTGLAGGIDTQYF. The CDR3 DNA reads as TGTGCCAGCAGCACGGGACTAGCGGGAGGAATAGATACGCAGTATTTT.

The sample holds a few counts of this clone. The chain couples TRBV7-2 to TRBJ2-7; 10 positions match TRBD2. This CDR3 contains 14 residues. Germline lookup yields CDR1 SGHTA and CDR2 FQGNSA. V was clipped by 5 bases and J by 5 bases; unmatched bases: 6. The CDR3 here is CASSVTSGYDEQYF. The DNA for the CDR3 is TGTGCCAGCAGCGTGACTAGCGGGTACGACGAGCAGTACTTC. The whole variable domain, filled in from reference TRBV7-2 and TRBJ2-7, reads GAGVSQSPSNKVTEKGKDVELRCDPISGHTALYWYRQSLGQGLEFLIYFQGNSAPDKSGLPSDRFSAERTGGSVSTLTIQRTQQEDSAVYLCASSVTSGYDEQYFGPGTRLTVT.

This clone was seen many times. The same CDR3 can be traced to other DNA sequences in this sample. The J gene is TRBJ2-7, the V gene TRBV28; TRBD2 aligns across 10 bases. The germline CDR1 and CDR2 sequences are MDHEN and SYDVKM. With 2 bases clipped from V and 7 bases from J, the junction kept 8 bases outside the gene matches. The CDR3 contains 15 residues. The CDR3 loop reads CASSLNPSGRREQYF. The CDR3 DNA reads TGTGCCAGCAGTTTAAACCCTAGCGGGAGACGAGAGCAGTACTTC.